The 30 T cell receptor beta chains reported below all come from one sample, sequenced in a study of regulatory T cells in long-lasting Graves disease. This sample's time point: newly diagnosed GD, antithyroid drugs for less than 3 months. With RNA extracted from PBMCs as input, the TCR library was made. CDR3-region Arm-PCR and iRepertoire HTBI primers produced the TCR beta libraries. MiXCR, applied by TCRdb to the multiplex PCR reads, yields one record per CDR3 protein. The table shows 400,000 to 500,000 distinct CDR3 sequences, with about 15% occurring only once. This sample was also put to use in a study of T cells in Graves' hyperthyroidism and ophthalmopathy.

Sequencing used peripheral blood mononuclear cells (PBMCs), obtained at new diagnosis, from a patient treated with antithyroid drugs. The receptors stem from a woman aged 50 to 65 with Graves disease.

This clonotype showed up just a few times. The chain is built from TRBV5-1 and TRBJ1-4, with a possible D match to TRBD1 (5 bases). The germline CDR1 and CDR2 sequences are SGHRS and YFSETQ. Trimming removed 2 bases from V and 0 bases from J, with 11 bases in between. The CDR3 totals 16 residues. The CDR3 here is CASSFQGPATNEKLFF. The CDR3 region has the DNA TGCGCCAGCAGCTTTCAGGGCCCCGCAACTAATGAAAAACTGTTTTTT.

The rearrangement joins TRBV19 to TRBJ1-2; 7 bases align to TRBD1. The CDR3 loop spans 13 amino acids. Germline V lookup: CDR1 LNHDA, CDR2 SQIVND (reference sequence). The ends lost 11 bases at V and 8 bases at J; junction bases unmatched: 14. DNA for the CDR3: TGTGCCGGTAAAACAGGGGATCTCGGAGGCTACACCTTC. Translation: CAGKTGDLGGYTF. The whole variable domain, filled in from reference TRBV19 and TRBJ1-2, reads DGGITQSPKYLFRKEGQNVTLSCEQNLNHDAMYWYRQDPGQGLRLIYYSQIVNDFQKGDIAEGYSVSREKKESFPLTVTSAQKNPTAFYLCAGKTGDLGGYTFGSGTRLTVV.

This clonotype was recorded many times. This chain connects TRBV2 to TRBJ2-1, with D perhaps being TRBD1 or TRBD2 (5 bases each). Trimming took 4 bases from V and 8 from J, leaving 12 bases between them. The CDR3 has 13 residues. Germline CDR1 and CDR2: SNHLY and FYNNEI. This chain's CDR3 is CASSVSREHEQFF. For the CDR3, the DNA is TGTGCCAGCAGTGTCTCCAGGGAGCATGAGCAGTTCTTC. Looking up the rest from reference TRBV2 and TRBJ2-1 gives the full variable domain: EPEVTQTPSHQVTQMGQEVILRCVPISNHLYFYWYRQILGQKVEFLVSFYNNEISEKSEIFDDQFSVERPDGSNFTLKIRSTKLEDSAMYFCASSVSREHEQFFGPGTRLTVL.

As for this clonotype: One end of the junction does not line up with germline, which may come from a read error. The chain carries TRBV7-3 and TRBJ2-1, with 8 nucleotides matching TRBD2. The V gene's germline CDR1 is SGHTA and CDR2 FQGTGA. The CDR3 sequence is 18 residues long. CDR3 sequence: CANSLSSRAEAGVVEQFF. CDR3 nucleotides: TGTGCCAACAGCTTAAGTTCACGGGCAGAAGCGGGAGTCGTAGAGCAGTTCTTC.

This clonotype has ten or more counts. The V gene is TRBV2, the J gene TRBJ1-5, with TRBD1 identical over 9 bases. The CDR3 totals 14 residues. Germline V lookup: CDR1 SNHLY, CDR2 FYNNEI. V was clipped by 6 bases and J by 3 bases; unmatched bases: 3. In DNA, the CDR3 is TGTGCCAGCAGAGGACAGGGGTACAATCAGCCCCAGCATTTT. Encoded protein: CASRGQGYNQPQHF.

This chain connects TRBV7-3 to TRBJ2-1; TRBD2 aligns across 7 bases. Trimming took 5 bases from V and 6 from J; bases not matched to a gene: 4. In germline, CDR1 is SGHTA, CDR2 FQGTGA. This CDR3 is 13 amino acids long. The CDR3 bases are TGTGCCAGCAGCGGGACTATCAGCAATGAGCAGTTCTTC. As protein: CASSGTISNEQFF.

This clonotype was counted ten times or more. The CDR3, as DNA: TGTGCCAGCAGTTACTCGTTAGCAACAGTTCTGAACACTGAAGCTTTCTTT. Its translation is CASSYSLATVLNTEAFF. V gene TRBV6-5 combines with J gene TRBJ1-1, with no clear D. Trimming pared 0 bases from V and 0 bases from J, leaving 14 bases between. The CDR3 spans 17 residues. Germline V gene data show CDR1 as MNHEY and CDR2 as SVGAGI.

This clonotype was recorded a few times. The rearrangement joins TRBV20-1 to TRBJ2-3; the match to TRBD2 covers 13 bases. Germline V lookup: CDR1 DFQATT, CDR2 SNEGSKA (reference sequence). This CDR3 is built from 15 residues. V lost 0 bases, J lost 7 bases, and 4 bases stayed unmatched. CDR3 in DNA: TGCAGTGCTAGAGATCCTGGGACTAGCGGGAATACGCAGTATTTT. It encodes CSARDPGTSGNTQYF.

This clonotype has ten or more counts. The chain recombines TRBV29-1 with TRBJ2-7; the match to TRBD2 covers 10 bases. The CDR3 extends over 16 amino acids. Germline CDR1 SQVTM, CDR2 ANQGSEA. The V segment lost 5 bases and the J segment 4 bases; nucleotides outside the gene matches: 14. The CDR3: CSVFTTLAGGWYEQYF. CDR3 DNA: TGCAGCGTTTTCACCACCTTAGCGGGAGGTTGGTACGAGCAGTACTTC.

This clonotype showed up many times. The rearrangement links TRBV30 to TRBJ2-1, with a possible D match to TRBD1 (5 bases). Germline V gives CDR1 GTSNPN, CDR2 SVGIG (reference sequence). CDR3 length: 13 amino acids. Trimming took 2 bases from V and 3 from J, leaving 8 bases between them. In nucleotides, the CDR3 is TGTGCCTGGAGTAGGGGCAGCTACAATGAGCAGTTCTTC. Residues: CAWSRGSYNEQFF.

This clonotype was picked up many times. This chain joins TRBV6-5 and TRBJ2-7; 7 positions agree with TRBD2. V trimming: 4 bases; J trimming: 5 bases; junction bases outside the gene matches: 11. Germline V gene sequence: CDR1 MNHEY, CDR2 SVGAGI. This CDR3 has 15 amino acids. CDR3 sequence (DNA): TGTGCCAGCAGTTTGAACCGGGACGGGGGGAACGAGCAGTACTTC. It is translated as CASSLNRDGGNEQYF.

At least ten counts were recorded for this clonotype. The rearrangement uses TRBV11-1 and TRBJ2-3, with TRBD2 matching over 12 bases. The CDR3 totals 19 residues. The V gene end was trimmed by 5 bases and the J gene end by 3 bases; junction bases not matched to a gene: 15. Germline-derived CDR1 and CDR2 are SGHAT and FQDESV (reference sequence). This CDR3 reads CASSPIFAETSGSTDTQYF. The CDR3 nucleotides are TGTGCCAGCAGCCCCATTTTTGCCGAGACTAGCGGGAGTACAGATACGCAGTATTTT.

This clonotype was detected only once. The genes are TRBV10-3 and TRBJ2-3, with TRBD2 matching 11 bases. The CDR3 has 14 residues. Unmatched junction bases numbered 5, after V lost 10 bases and J lost 2 bases. Germline loops: CDR1 ENHRY, CDR2 SYGVKD. The CDR3 DNA reads TGTGCCACCAGGACTAGCGGGTACACAGATACGCAGTATTTT. The encoded protein is CATRTSGYTDTQYF.

This clonotype was counted a few times. The genes are TRBV29-1 and TRBJ2-1, with TRBD2 matching over 7 bases. The CDR3 contains 14 residues. From germline, CDR1 is SQVTM and CDR2 ANQGSEA. V was clipped by 6 bases and J by 6 bases; unmatched bases: 11. The CDR3 nucleotides are TGCAGCGTATGGGGTGCGGGAGTGATCAATGAGCAGTTCTTC. The encoded protein is CSVWGAGVINEQFF.

This clonotype has a count of ten or more. The rearrangement uses TRBV6-2 or TRBV6-3 and TRBJ2-1; D remains unclear. CDR3 length equals 15 residues. Trimming stripped 3 bases from V and 0 bases from J, with 9 bases between. CDR1 and CDR2 from the germline V gene are MNHEY and SVGEGT. The CDR3 nucleotides are TGTGCCAGCAGTTATGGAAGTAGCTCCTACAATGAGCAGTTCTTC. Its translation: CASSYGSSSYNEQFF.

The chain employs TRBV6-1 and TRBJ1-1; 7 positions agree with TRBD1. CDR1 MNHNS and CDR2 SASEGT come from the germline V gene. J was trimmed by 5 bases and V by 6 bases; bases with no gene match: 6. This CDR3 spans 13 amino acids. In nucleotides, the CDR3 is TGTGCCAGCAGAACAGGGGATCGGACTGAAGCTTTCTTT. It specifies CASRTGDRTEAFF.

This clonotype was counted between two and nine times. This chain's CDR3 is CARGNHGINQPQHF. The CDR3 DNA is TGTGCCCGGGGCAATCATGGGATCAATCAGCCCCAGCATTTT. The chain has TRBV24-1 and TRBJ1-5; D is possibly TRBD1 (5 bases). With 12 bases removed from V and 3 bases from J, the gap between germline ends came to 17 bases. The CDR3 covers 14 residues. CDR1 is KGHDR, CDR2 SFDVKD, per germline.

The V call is TRBV5-5, the J call TRBJ2-7; D uncertain. Trimming cost V 0 bases and J 6 bases, with 7 bases left between them. The V gene's germline CDR1 is SGHKS and CDR2 YYEKEE (reference sequence). This CDR3 comprises 12 residues. Here the CDR3 reads CASSLGACEQYF. In DNA form, the CDR3 reads TGTGCCAGCAGCTTGGGAGCCTGCGAGCAGTACTTC. Supplemented by reference TRBV5-5 and TRBJ2-7, the full variable domain reads DAGVTQSPTHLIKTRGQQVTLRCSPISGHKSVSWYQQVLGQGPQFIFQYYEKEERGRGNFPDRFSARQFPNYSSELNVNALLLGDSALYLCASSLGACEQYFGPGTRLTVT.

This clonotype was counted at least ten times. The chain couples TRBV5-1 to TRBJ1-1; 8 nucleotides line up with TRBD1. Germline V gives CDR1 SGHRS, CDR2 YFSETQ. This CDR3 comprises 14 residues. Trimming cost V 3 bases and J 1 base; bases outside gene matches: 2. CDR3 DNA: TGCGCCAGCAGCTGGGGACAGGAGAACACTGAAGCTTTCTTT. Translation gives CASSWGQENTEAFF.

This clonotype has at least ten counts. The chain uses TRBV12-3 or TRBV12-4 and TRBJ2-7, with a weak D call TRBD1 (5 bases). This CDR3 has 14 amino acids. Trimming pared 5 bases from V and 4 bases from J, leaving 15 bases between. CDR3 protein: CASSLTVTWYEQYF. The CDR3 DNA reads TGTGCCAGCAGTCTGACAGTGACCTGGTACGAGCAGTACTTC.

The chain links TRBV20-1 to TRBJ2-5; TRBD2 matches 7 bases. The germline gives CDR1 DFQATT, CDR2 SNEGSKA (reference sequence). Losses at the gene ends were 6 bases for V and 0 bases for J; bases not matched to a gene: 10. The length of the CDR3 is 15 residues. DNA of the CDR3: TGCAGTGCCCCCTCAAGGGGAGGGAACCAAGAGACCCAGTACTTC. It specifies CSAPSRGGNQETQYF.

This clonotype was detected only once. J is TRBJ1-6 and V is TRBV7-6; D not certain. This CDR3 comprises 14 residues. Looked up from germline, CDR1 is SGHVS and CDR2 is FNYEAQ. The V end was cut by 2 bases, the J end by 8 bases, with 10 bases between. This CDR3 is CASSLRRADSPLHF. In DNA, the CDR3 is TGTGCCAGCAGCTTACGGAGGGCTGATTCACCCCTCCACTTT.

This sequence joins TRBV29-1 and TRBJ1-5, with no clear D. The CDR3 totals 12 residues. The ends were cut back, 6 bases at V and 3 bases at J, with 9 bases in the middle. The germline V gene has CDR1 SQVTM and CDR2 ANQGSEA. The CDR3 nucleotides read TGCAGCGTCAAGGGTCACAATCAGCCCCAGCATTTT. It specifies CSVKGHNQPQHF. Using reference TRBV29-1 and TRBJ1-5 for the parts outside the CDR3, the full variable domain is SAVISQKPSRDICQRGTSLTIQCQVDSQVTMMFWYRQQPGQSLTLIATANQGSEATYESGFVIDKFPISRPNLTFSTLTVSNMSPEDSSIYLCSVKGHNQPQHFGDGTRLSIL.

The sample holds one count of this clonotype. This chain links TRBV5-8 with TRBJ2-3; TRBD2 agrees at 8 bases. The germline gives CDR1 SGHTS, CDR2 YDEGEE. The CDR3 sequence is 16 residues long. The V segment lost 5 bases and the J segment 2 bases; nucleotides outside the gene matches: 10. CDR3 bases: TGTGCCAGCAGACCAGCGGGAGCGGGAGTCACAGATACGCAGTATTTT. It translates to CASRPAGAGVTDTQYF.

Ten or more counts support this clonotype. At one of its ends the junction is not consistent with the germline gene, which may arise from a read error. This chain connects TRBV12-3 or TRBV12-4 to TRBJ2-1; TRBD1 might be the D (6 bases). CDR3 length: 13 residues. DNA of the CDR3: TGCGCCAGCAGCTTCGGACAGTACAATGAGCAGTTCTTC. Its translation is CASSFGQYNEQFF.

This clonotype has just a few counts. This CDR3 is CASRARVRQPQHF. CDR3 nucleotide sequence: TGTGCCAGCAGGGCCAGGGTTCGCCAGCCCCAGCATTTT. The rearrangement uses TRBV28 and TRBJ1-5; D perhaps matches TRBD1 (5 bases). Trimming took off 6 bases at V and 7 bases at J, with 13 bases between the two ends. Germline V gives CDR1 MDHEN, CDR2 SYDVKM. The CDR3 has 13 residues.

The V gene is TRBV20-1, the J gene TRBJ2-1, with D perhaps being TRBD1 or TRBD2 (5 bases each). The V and J ends lost 0 bases and 7 bases respectively, with 22 bases between them. Germline assignment: CDR1 DFQATT and CDR2 SNEGSKA (reference sequence). The CDR3 consists of 17 residues. The CDR3 coding sequence is TGCAGTGCTAGAGATGGGGCCCTCGGGACCAGCAAAAATGAGCAGTTCTTC. Its translation: CSARDGALGTSKNEQFF.

This clonotype was observed a few times. The J gene is TRBJ1-5, the V gene TRBV19; D is unclear. This CDR3 comprises 12 residues. Germline CDR1 and CDR2: LNHDA and SQIVND (reference sequence). The germline V and J ends were trimmed by 7 bases and 3 bases, with 7 bases remaining between them. The CDR3 protein is CASNPINQPQHF. The CDR3 nucleotides are TGTGCCAGTAATCCAATCAATCAGCCCCAGCATTTT.

This clonotype came up many times. J is TRBJ2-5 and V is TRBV30; the match to TRBD2 covers 15 bases. The DNA matches TRBJ2-1 better at its end, which makes the J call doubtful. Germline CDR1 GTSNPN, CDR2 SVGIG (reference sequence). This CDR3 spans 14 amino acids. CDR3 sequence (DNA): TGTGCCTGGAGTCCCGGACTAGCGGGAGGGGAGCAGTTCTTC. Encoded protein: CAWSPGLAGGEQFF.

This clonotype was detected a few times. The J gene is TRBJ2-7, the V gene TRBV30, with a possible D match to TRBD2 (6 bases). The ends were cut back, 4 bases at V and 2 bases at J, with 12 bases in the middle. The CDR3 has 13 amino acids. Germline-derived CDR1 and CDR2 are GTSNPN and SVGIG (reference sequence). CDR3 DNA: TGTGCCTGGAACACCGGGACTCCCTACGAGCAGTACTTC. Translation: CAWNTGTPYEQYF.